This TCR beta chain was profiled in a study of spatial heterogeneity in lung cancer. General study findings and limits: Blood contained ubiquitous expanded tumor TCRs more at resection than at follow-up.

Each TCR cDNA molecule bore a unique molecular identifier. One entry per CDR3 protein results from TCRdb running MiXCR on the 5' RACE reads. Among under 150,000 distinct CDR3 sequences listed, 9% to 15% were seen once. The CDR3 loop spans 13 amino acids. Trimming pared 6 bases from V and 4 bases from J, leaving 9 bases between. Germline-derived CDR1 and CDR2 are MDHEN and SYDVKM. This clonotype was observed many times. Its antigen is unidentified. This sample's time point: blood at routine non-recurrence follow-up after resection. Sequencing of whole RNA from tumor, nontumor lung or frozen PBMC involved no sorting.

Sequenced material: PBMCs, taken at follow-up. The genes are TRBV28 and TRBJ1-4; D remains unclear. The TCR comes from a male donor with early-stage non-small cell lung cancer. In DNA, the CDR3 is TGTGCCAGCAGGAGAGGTAGTAATGAAAAACTGTTTTTT. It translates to CASRRGSNEKLFF. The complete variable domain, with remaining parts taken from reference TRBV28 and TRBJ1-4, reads DVKVTQSSRYLVKRTGEKVFLECVQDMDHENMFWYRQDPGLGLRLIYFSYDVKMKEKGDIPEGYSVSREKKERFSLILESASTNQTSMYLCASRRGSNEKLFFGSGTQLSVL.